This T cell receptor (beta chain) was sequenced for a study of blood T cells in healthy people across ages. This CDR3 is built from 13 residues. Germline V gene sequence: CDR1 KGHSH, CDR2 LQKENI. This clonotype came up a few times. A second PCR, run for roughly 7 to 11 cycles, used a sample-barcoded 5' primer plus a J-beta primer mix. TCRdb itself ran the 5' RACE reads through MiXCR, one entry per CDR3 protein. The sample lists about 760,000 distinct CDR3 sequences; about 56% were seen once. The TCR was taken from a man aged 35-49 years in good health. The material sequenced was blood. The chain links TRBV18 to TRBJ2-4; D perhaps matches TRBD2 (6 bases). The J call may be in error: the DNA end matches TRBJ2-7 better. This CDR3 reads CASSPPVGGEQYF. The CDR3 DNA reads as TGTGCCAGCTCACCACCGGTCGGGGGCGAGCAGTACTTC.